Listed below are T cell receptor beta chains from one sample, sequenced in a study of blood T cell repertoires in COVID-19. TCRdb's copy holds only in-frame clones and misses some; the assay was immunoSEQ multiplex PCR. This sample yields over 150,000 clones, of which about 86% are seen a single time; 10% to 13% belongs to the top ten. The sequenced material came from peripheral blood. Receptors were obtained from a woman aged 65 to 85 with COVID-19, enrolled during active disease. Each CDR3 is given with its conserved first and last residue. D genes are given only for firm matches. Not all rows give a size; the values are once, few, many and, for expanded clones, a class.

TRBD1	TRBJ2-7	TRBV10-3	-	16	CAISDVGGQGTYEQYF	TGTGCCATCAGTGACGTCGGAGGACAGGGAACCTACGAGCAGTACTTC
-	TRBJ2-3	TRBV19	-	14	CASRSTGRADTQYF	TGTGCCAGTAGGTCAACAGGGAGAGCAGATACGCAGTATTTT
-	TRBJ1-1	TRBV6-4	-	15	CASSDSAGVPTEAFF	TGTGCCAGCAGTGACTCGGCAGGGGTCCCCACTGAAGCTTTCTTT
TRBD2	TRBJ2-1	TRBV18	-	15	CASSPPTGGYNEQFF	TGTGCCAGCTCACCACCGACGGGGGGGTACAATGAGCAGTTCTTC
TRBD2	TRBJ2-5	TRBV6-5	once	16	CASSYGPSGGQETQYF	TGTGCCAGCAGTTACGGTCCTAGCGGGGGACAAGAGACCCAGTACTTC
-	TRBJ1-1	TRBV3-1/TRBV3-2	-	12	CASQQANTEAFF	TGTGCCAGTCAACAGGCTAACACTGAAGCTTTCTTT
-	TRBJ2-7	TRBV5-5	-	13	CASSLGGSREQYF	TGTGCCAGCAGCTTAGGAGGGTCCCGCGAGCAGTACTTC
-	TRBJ1-5	TRBV7-9	few	12	CASSLRSEGQHF	TGTGCCAGCAGCTTAAGGTCGGAGGGCCAGCATTTT
TRBD2	TRBJ2-3	TRBV11-3	-	16	CASSLTPGGAADTQYF	TGTGCCAGCAGTCTTACTCCGGGGGGGGCGGCAGATACGCAGTATTTT
-	TRBJ1-1	TRBV30	-	16	CAWSTPTMGGDTEAFF	TGTGCCTGGAGTACCCCGACGATGGGGGGGGACACTGAAGCTTTCTTT
TRBD2	TRBJ2-7	TRBV24-1	-	14	CATRRTRRVYEQYF	TGTGCCACCCGACGGACTAGGCGCGTTTACGAGCAGTACTTC
-	TRBJ2-3	TRBV12-5	-	17	CASGPNEPGPSTDTQYF	TGTGCTAGTGGCCCAAACGAGCCTGGGCCTAGCACAGATACGCAGTATTTT
TRBD1	TRBJ1-6	TRBV30	-	17	CAWSGDSRSSYNSPLHF	TGTGCCTGGAGTGGGGACAGCCGAAGCTCCTATAATTCACCCCTCCACTTT
-	TRBJ2-5	TRBV5-6	-	13	CASSTTRAPAQYF	TGTGCCAGCAGCACCACCAGGGCCCCGGCCCAGTACTTC
-	TRBJ1-2	TRBV5-6	-	15	CASSSGRATYYGYTF	TGTGCCAGCAGCTCCGGGCGGGCTACATACTATGGCTACACCTTC
-	TRBJ1-1	TRBV6-6	-	14	CASRSTQVNTEAFF	TGTGCCAGCAGATCCACCCAGGTGAACACTGAAGCTTTCTTT
-	TRBJ2-1	TRBV11-3	-	14	CASSLAAGVDEQFF	TGTGCCAGCAGCTTAGCCGCGGGTGTGGATGAGCAGTTCTTC
-	TRBJ1-2	TRBV5-1	-	14	CASRHGQSVYGYTF	TGCGCCAGCAGACATGGACAGTCGGTCTATGGCTACACCTTC
TRBD1	TRBJ1-5	TRBV18	-	15	CASSPDGGQGQPQHF	TGTGCCAGCTCACCAGACGGAGGACAGGGACAGCCCCAGCATTTT
-	TRBJ2-3	TRBV25-1	-	15	CASSESGRSTDTQYF	TGTGCCAGCAGTGAAAGCGGCCGGTCCACAGATACGCAGTATTTT
-	TRBJ2-2	TRBV28	once	14	CASSFKGVTGELFF	TGTGCCAGCAGTTTTAAGGGAGTCACCGGGGAGCTGTTTTTT
-	TRBJ2-7	TRBV3-1/TRBV3-2	-	16	CASSQEPYRVTYEQYF	TGTGCCAGCAGCCAAGAACCGTACAGGGTCACCTACGAGCAGTACTTC
TRBD1	TRBJ1-4	TRBV30	-	12	CAWGDRSEKLFF	TGTGCCTGGGGGGACAGGAGTGAAAAACTGTTTTTT
TRBD2	TRBJ2-3	TRBV5-1	-	14	CASSRGGQTDTQYF	TGCGCCAGCAGCCGGGGGGGCCAGACAGATACGCAGTATTTT
-	TRBJ1-5	TRBV19	-	14	CASSRREENQPQHF	TGTGCCAGTAGTAGACGTGAGGAGAATCAGCCCCAGCATTTT
-	TRBJ1-1	TRBV7-2	-	15	CASSLALGGDTEAFF	TGTGCCAGCAGCTTAGCCCTAGGGGGGGACACTGAAGCTTTCTTT
-	TRBJ1-2	TRBV3-1/TRBV3-2	-	12	CASSHVHYGYTF	TGTGCCAGCAGCCACGTCCACTATGGCTACACCTTC
-	TRBJ1-5	TRBV29-1	few	13	CSAGAGAGQPQHF	TGCAGCGCAGGGGCAGGTGCCGGTCAGCCCCAGCATTTT
TRBD1	TRBJ1-5	TRBV15	-	16	CATSRDPQGAGQPQHF	TGTGCCACCAGCAGAGATCCACAGGGGGCGGGTCAGCCCCAGCATTTT
TRBD1	TRBJ2-5	TRBV6-6	-	15	CASSYDGTGGETQYF	TGTGCCAGCAGTTACGACGGGACAGGCGGAGAGACCCAGTACTTC
-	TRBJ2-5	TRBV29-1	-	13	CSVARDFQETQYF	TGCAGCGTTGCTCGGGATTTCCAAGAGACCCAGTACTTC
TRBD1	TRBJ1-2	TRBV28	-	16	CASRSDRGFPFYGYTF	TGTGCCAGCAGATCGGACAGGGGTTTTCCATTCTATGGCTACACCTTC
TRBD1	TRBJ1-2	TRBV6-5	-	14	CASDRDRDLSGYTF	TGTGCCAGCGACCGGGACAGGGATCTCTCTGGCTACACCTTC
-	TRBJ1-1	TRBV19	-	13	CASSIGQSTEAFF	TGTGCCAGTAGTATAGGGCAATCCACTGAAGCTTTCTTT
-	TRBJ2-6	TRBV6-5	-	15	CATLRPTNGANVLTF	TGTGCCACCCTGCGGCCAACGAATGGGGCCAACGTCCTGACTTTC
-	TRBJ1-4	TRBV28	-	13	CASSLRTAGQLFF	TGTGCCAGCAGCCTAAGAACGGCGGGACAACTGTTTTTT
TRBD1	TRBJ1-4	TRBV30	-	14	CAWSRGTANEKLFF	TGTGCCTGGAGTAGGGGGACAGCGAATGAAAAACTGTTTTTT
TRBD2	TRBJ2-4	TRBV7-9	-	15	CASSAVLADKNIQYF	TGTGCCAGCAGCGCCGTTCTAGCGGACAAAAACATTCAGTACTTC
-	TRBJ2-7	TRBV5-3	-	16	CARSPYYTRAPYEQYF	TGTGCCAGAAGCCCCTACTACACCAGAGCGCCCTACGAGCAGTACTTC
TRBD1	TRBJ2-5	TRBV7-3	-	14	CASSERGTEETQYF	TGTGCCAGCAGCGAGAGAGGGACAGAAGAGACCCAGTACTTC
-	TRBJ1-2	TRBV2	few	15	CASNGQGQIGVGYTF	TGTGCCAGCAATGGTCAGGGACAAATAGGTGTTGGCTACACCTTC
-	TRBJ1-2	TRBV3-1/TRBV3-2	-	14	CASSRAGQFNGYTF	TGTGCCAGCAGCCGGGCAGGGCAATTCAATGGCTACACCTTC
-	TRBJ2-2	TRBV12-3/TRBV12-4	-	12	CASSWGDGELFF	TGTGCCAGCAGTTGGGGGGACGGGGAGCTGTTTTTT
TRBD2	TRBJ2-1	TRBV7-3	-	14	CASSLTLAGGPLFF	TGTGCCAGCAGCTTAACCCTAGCGGGGGGGCCATTGTTCTTC
TRBD1	TRBJ1-2	TRBV5-5	-	16	CASSWSGTGANYGYTF	TGTGCCAGCAGCTGGTCGGGGACAGGGGCTAACTATGGCTACACCTTC
-	TRBJ1-4	TRBV5-1	-	16	CASSRDPQGTNEKLFF	TGCGCCAGCAGCAGAGACCCCCAGGGTACTAATGAAAAACTGTTTTTT
TRBD1	TRBJ1-5	TRBV7-9	-	19	CASSLWAGTGYYSNQPQHF	TGTGCCAGCAGCTTATGGGCCGGGACAGGGTACTATAGCAATCAGCCCCAGCATTTT
-	TRBJ1-5	TRBV28	-	16	CASSLRVPRAGQPQHF	TGTGCCAGCAGTTTAAGGGTCCCTCGTGCGGGTCAGCCCCAGCATTTT
TRBD1	TRBJ1-2	TRBV5-1	-	17	CASSLGPDRGYNYGYTF	TGCGCCAGCAGCTTGGGGCCAGACAGGGGATATAACTATGGCTACACCTTC
-	TRBJ1-6	TRBV19	-	17	CASSISGSDYGNSPLHF	TGTGCCAGTAGTATTTCGGGGTCGGACTACGGTAATTCACCCCTCCACTTT
-	TRBJ2-7	TRBV10-3	once	15	CAISESGAFSYEQYF	TGTGCCATCAGTGAGTCGGGGGCTTTCTCCTACGAGCAGTACTTC
TRBD1	TRBJ1-1	TRBV19	-	16	CASSISRTGMNTEAFF	TGTGCCAGTAGTATATCAAGGACAGGGATGAACACTGAAGCTTTCTTT
TRBD1	TRBJ1-1	TRBV2	-	14	CASSAGQGHTEAFF	TGTGCCAGCAGTGCCGGACAGGGGCACACTGAAGCTTTCTTT